This TCR beta chain was sequenced during a study of read filtering for tumor transcriptome and immune sequencing. Study-level information: R-ISS stage counts were eight or nine for I, 16 for II, 7 for III.

Every patient had bone marrow sampled while the disease was active. Per the germline V gene, CDR1 is SEHNR and CDR2 is FQNEAQ (reference sequence). V lost 5 bases, J lost 2 bases, and 8 bases stayed unmatched. The CDR3 spans 15 residues. The table lists this clonotype with many counts. This library used 300 to 500 ng RNA and molecular barcoded adaptors spanning alpha/delta and beta/gamma chains. MiXCR was run by TCRdb on the reads, yielding one entry per CDR3 protein. The profile shows approximately 140,000 distinct CDR3 sequences, about 12% of them singletons. The sample consisted of a population of CD138-negative cells sorted from bone marrow. The chain has TRBV7-9 and TRBJ1-2, with TRBD1 matching over 7 bases. The TCR sequence derives from a donor aged 40 or older with multiple myeloma. The CDR3 coding sequence is TGTGCCAGCAGCCTCATAGGACAGGAAAACTATGGCTACACCTTC. Translated, it gives CASSLIGQENYGYTF.